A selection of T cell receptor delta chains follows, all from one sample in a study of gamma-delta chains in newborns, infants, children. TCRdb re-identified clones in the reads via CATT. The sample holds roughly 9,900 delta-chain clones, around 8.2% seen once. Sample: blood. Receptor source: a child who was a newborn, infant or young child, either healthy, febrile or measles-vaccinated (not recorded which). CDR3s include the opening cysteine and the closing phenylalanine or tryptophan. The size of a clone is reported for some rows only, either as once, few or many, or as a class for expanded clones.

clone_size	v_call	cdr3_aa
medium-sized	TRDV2	CACDRVSAGGYRADKLIF
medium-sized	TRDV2	CACDSWGTLTAQLFF
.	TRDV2	CACDTVKTLGDTPWDTRQMFF
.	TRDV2	CACDSIPLLGENLYTDKLIF
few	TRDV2	CACNVMTSTGATVPYTDKLIF
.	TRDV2	CACDSALGATSWDTRQMFF
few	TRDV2	CACDSGGPFSWDTRQMFF
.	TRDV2	CACDTWGRNSWDTRQMFF
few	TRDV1	CALGELTLHPWGFEGDKLIF
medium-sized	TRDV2	CACDTVGGYASGTDKLIF
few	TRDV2	CACDPLGDRRSSWDTRQMFF
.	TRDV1	CALGEFGDDTDKLIF
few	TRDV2	CACDTVLGKSSWDTRQMFF
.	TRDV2	CACAGGYDWDTRQMFF
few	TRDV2	CACDTVIGRDKLIF
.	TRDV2	CACDTLYWGTSEYTDKLIF
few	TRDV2	CACGTVQGAPRRYTDKLIF
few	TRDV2	CACDTLIASGHTDKLIF
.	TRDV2	CACDPTGGPSWDTRQMFF
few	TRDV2	CACDTPSDPSVASWDTRQMFF
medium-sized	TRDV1	CALGEPKGRGTDKLIF
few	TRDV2	CACDTAWGDITLTAQLFF
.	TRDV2	CACDTVGSTGGYWTNKLIF
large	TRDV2	CACDTWGTAQLFF
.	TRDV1	CALGPYWGPTDKLIF
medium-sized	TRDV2	CACDTVGSFDKLIF
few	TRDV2	CACDTVVMGDTELIF
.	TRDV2	CACDKLAGGYANSWDTRQMFF
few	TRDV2	CACDILAGGVTDKLIF
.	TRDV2	CACDHWGTWDTRQMFF
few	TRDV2	CACDTEFGGYARTTDKLIF
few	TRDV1	CALGESEFWSTVLGGIHLSVTAQLFF
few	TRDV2	CACDTVTGGYTNSWDTRQMFF
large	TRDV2	CACDALLGRTDKLIF
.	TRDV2	CACDTVGVAPDKLIF
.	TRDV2	CACGTVGSTTGGSSSWDTRQMFF
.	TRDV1	CALGEFGRFPKDKLIF
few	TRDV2	CACDTLGDTAQLFF
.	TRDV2	CACDPPAGGMSSCDTRQMFF
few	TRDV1	CALGESRLADPAYTDKLIF
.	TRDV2	CACDKLGDKKLDKLIF
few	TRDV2	CACDILAGGISWDTRQMFF
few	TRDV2	CACDTVGSTDKLIF
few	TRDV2	CACDTTGGYWDTRQMFF
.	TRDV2	CACDHVVLGDNRFDKLIF
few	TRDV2	CACDTVGSTGGYWTDKLIF
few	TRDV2	CACDTWGIRSWDTRQMFF
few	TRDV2	CACDTVMGESSWDTRQMFF
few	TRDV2	CACDKATGGRLSSWDTRQMFF
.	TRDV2	CACEDITGGSTDKLIF
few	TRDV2	CACDPLRTGGYSWDTRQMFF
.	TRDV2	CACDTPGGSSSWDTRQMFF
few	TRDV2	CACDTAWGAHSWDTRQMFF